This T cell receptor beta chain was recovered during a study of cytomegalovirus exposure and HLA in healthy donors. Overall study: Earlier, 100 million to 130 million unique TCR beta sequences were recovered from 170 million or so T cells by an analysis.

PCR involved 60 Vbeta and 13 Jbeta primers. The method was immunoSEQ multiplex PCR; TCRdb's version includes in-frame clones alone and lacks a portion of them. This sample has about 180,000 clones, with around 82% found just once. This clone has a handful of counts. The germline CDR1 and CDR2 sequences are LGHNA and YNFKEQ. Losses at the gene ends were 2 bases for V and 4 bases for J; bases not matched to a gene: 3. The CDR3 is made up of 16 amino acids. Material: PBMCs. The TCR originated in a woman aged 45-65 years in good health and CMV-seropositive. The V and J genes are TRBV4-2 and TRBJ2-3; TRBD2 aligns across 13 bases. The CDR3, as DNA: TGTGCCAGCAGCCAAAGACTAGCGGGGGGACCAGATACGCAGTATTTT. It yields the protein CASSQRLAGGPDTQYF.